The 22 T cell receptor beta chains below all came from one sample that was sequenced in a study of human T cells and chemical hapten exposure. TCRdb redid the calling of the RACE reads with MiXCR, one entry per CDR3 protein. In the table there are more than 300,000 distinct CDR3 sequences, more than 4.5% of which are singletons. The time point denotes: pre-sensitization, week 0. Treatment noted: therapeutic diphenylcyclopropenone sensitization with weekly scalp DPC. Sequenced material: whole blood, taken in connection with sensitization to the hapten diphenylcyclopropenone (DPC). The receptors derive from a woman in her fifties or sixties with alopecia areata. Some clones in this sample may be carry-over from other donors' samples.

This clonotype was recorded many times. The chain combines TRBV12-3 or TRBV12-4 with TRBJ2-2; D is ambiguous. This CDR3 has 12 residues. V lost 5 bases and J lost 6, with 7 bases in between. For the CDR3, the DNA is TGTGCCAGCAGTCTCACGGCCGGGGAGCTGTTTTTT. Its protein product is CASSLTAGELFF.

This clonotype was observed a few times. The CDR3: CAINPGGANEKLFF. The CDR3 DNA sequence: TGTGCCATCAACCCCGGAGGGGCTAATGAAAAACTGTTTTTT. This chain joins TRBV10-3 and TRBJ1-4, with a tentative D call TRBD1 (5 bases). Trimming took off 7 bases at V and 3 bases at J, with 12 bases between the two ends. Germline CDR1 and CDR2: ENHRY and SYGVKD. The CDR3 is 14 residues long.

This clonotype was detected a few times. The J gene is TRBJ1-2, the V gene TRBV12-3 or TRBV12-4; D perhaps matches TRBD1 (5 bases). This CDR3 has 16 amino acids. V lost 0 bases and J 7 bases, leaving 18 bases between the germline ends. The CDR3 DNA reads as TGTGCCAGCAGTTTAGCGATGGGACCCGATGTGTCTGGCTACACCTTC. It is translated as CASSLAMGPDVSGYTF.

This clonotype appeared many times. This chain links TRBV25-1 with TRBJ2-7, with D maybe TRBD2 (6 bases). Per germline, CDR1 MGHDK and CDR2 SYGVNS. The CDR3 is 14 residues long. The V gene lost 2 bases and the J gene lost 2 bases, with 10 bases spanning the gap. In nucleotides, the CDR3 is TGTGCCAGCAGTGAACTCGGGGGTGCCTACGAGCAGTACTTC. Translating gives CASSELGGAYEQYF.

This clonotype was observed a few times. The chain carries TRBV15 and TRBJ2-1; D possibly corresponds to TRBD2 (6 bases). V lost 1 base and J lost 6, with 7 bases in between. CDR3 size: 13 residues. CDR1 is LNHNV and CDR2 is YYDKDF in the germline V gene (reference sequence). CDR3 sequence reads: CATSRGLGNEQFF. CDR3 sequence (DNA): TGTGCCACCAGCAGAGGACTAGGCAATGAGCAGTTCTTC.

In its sample, this clonotype was seen many times. V gene TRBV6-2 or TRBV6-3 combines with J gene TRBJ2-7; the D is unclear. Per germline, CDR1 MNHEY and CDR2 SVGEGT. This CDR3 is 12 amino acids long. The V and J ends lost 4 bases and 4 bases respectively, with 8 bases between them. CDR3 bases: TGTGCCAGCAGTTCGGCTTTGTACGAGCAGTACTTC. Its translation: CASSSALYEQYF.

The chain links TRBV5-1 to TRBJ2-2; a weak D match, TRBD2 (5 bases). This CDR3 is 14 amino acids long. Trimming shortened V by 4 bases and J by 5 bases, and 12 bases separated the two germline ends. CDR1 is SGHRS and CDR2 is YFSETQ in the germline V gene. The CDR3 region is CASSQDRETGELFF. DNA for the CDR3: TGCGCCAGCAGCCAGGACCGGGAAACCGGGGAGCTGTTTTTT.

At least ten counts were recorded for this clonotype. This chain joins TRBV28 and TRBJ2-2; a weak D match, TRBD2 (5 bases). The CDR3 has 14 residues. CDR1 is MDHEN, CDR2 SYDVKM, per germline. The V and J ends lost 7 bases and 0 bases respectively, with 9 bases between them. The CDR3 spells CASNGETNTGELFF. The DNA for the CDR3 is TGTGCCAGCAATGGGGAGACGAACACCGGGGAGCTGTTTTTT. The full variable domain, with the rest looked up from reference TRBV28 and TRBJ2-2, is DVKVTQSSRYLVKRTGEKVFLECVQDMDHENMFWYRQDPGLGLRLIYFSYDVKMKEKGDIPEGYSVSREKKERFSLILESASTNQTSMYLCASNGETNTGELFFGEGSRLTVL.

This clonotype turned up a few times. The CDR3 reads CASSYRTSGRLTDTQYF. CDR3 coding DNA: TGTGCCAGCAGTTACAGGACTAGCGGGAGGCTCACAGATACGCAGTATTTT. This chain uses TRBV9 with TRBJ2-3, with 14 nucleotides matching TRBD2. Germline CDR1 SGDLS, CDR2 YYNGEE. This CDR3 spans 17 amino acids. The ends lost 5 bases at V and 2 bases at J; junction bases unmatched: 7.

This clonotype showed up many times. This chain uses TRBV20-1 with TRBJ2-1; TRBD2 aligns across 12 bases. The length of the CDR3 is 14 residues. Trimming took 2 bases from V and 7 from J; bases not matched to a gene: 3. The germline gives CDR1 DFQATT, CDR2 SNEGSKA (reference sequence). The CDR3 here is CSARLAGGLNEQFF. The CDR3 nucleotides read TGCAGTGCTAGACTAGCGGGGGGGCTGAATGAGCAGTTCTTC.

This clonotype has more than one count but fewer than ten. The rearrangement joins TRBV30 to TRBJ2-1; D call uncertain. The length of the CDR3 is 15 residues. Trimming took 3 bases from V and 1 from J, leaving 13 bases between them. Germline-derived CDR1 and CDR2 are GTSNPN and SVGIG (reference sequence). CDR3 DNA sequence: TGTGCCTGGAGGCCCCCGGGCCCTTCCTACAATGAGCAGTTCTTC. It specifies CAWRPPGPSYNEQFF.

This clonotype was found many times. The gene calls are TRBV6-5 and TRBJ1-2; D unresolved. V was trimmed by 2 bases and J by 8 bases, leaving 15 bases between them. This CDR3 contains 14 residues. Germline assignment: CDR1 MNHEY and CDR2 SVGAGI. The CDR3 nucleotides read TGTGCCAGCAGTTACGGCCCGGAAATGGTCGGCTACACCTTC. Translating gives CASSYGPEMVGYTF.

This clonotype occurred many times. The chain joins TRBV15 to TRBJ1-4; weak D call: TRBD1 (5 bases). CDR1 and CDR2 from the germline V gene are LNHNV and YYDKDF (reference sequence). The ends were cut back, 5 bases at V and 5 bases at J, with 9 bases in the middle. The length of the CDR3 is 13 residues. The CDR3 is CATSGNRNEKLFF. The CDR3 DNA reads TGTGCCACCAGCGGGAACAGGAATGAAAAACTGTTTTTT.

V gene TRBV29-1 combines with J gene TRBJ2-2, with D hard to call. Germline-derived CDR1 and CDR2 are SQVTM and ANQGSEA. The CDR3 sequence is 14 residues long. V was shortened by 5 bases and J by 4 bases, with 14 bases between the two germline ends. This chain's CDR3 is CSVTTSGVTGELFF. DNA for the CDR3: TGCAGCGTTACGACATCAGGAGTCACCGGGGAGCTGTTTTTT.

This clonotype was seen many times. J is TRBJ1-6 and V is TRBV10-3, with a tentative D call TRBD1 (6 bases). The V gene lost 4 bases and the J gene lost 10 bases, with 20 bases spanning the gap. The V gene's germline CDR1 is ENHRY and CDR2 SYGVKD. This CDR3 spans 16 amino acids. The chain's CDR3 is CAISGSLAGAESPLHF. CDR3 sequence (DNA): TGTGCCATCAGTGGGAGTCTGGCAGGGGCGGAATCACCCCTCCACTTT.

This clonotype showed up many times. The chain combines TRBV20-1 with TRBJ2-1; either TRBD1 or TRBD2 may supply D (5 bases each). V was trimmed by 6 bases and J by 4 bases, leaving 16 bases between them. There are 14 residues in the CDR3. CDR1 is DFQATT and CDR2 is SNEGSKA in the germline V gene (reference sequence). The CDR3 region is CSAITGTGYNEQFF. CDR3 nucleotide sequence: TGCAGTGCCATTACCGGGACCGGTTACAATGAGCAGTTCTTC.

This clonotype was observed at least ten times. The V call is TRBV4-2, the J call TRBJ2-5, with 8 nucleotides matching TRBD2. The CDR3 contains 16 residues. V shed 1 base, J shed 4 bases, and the junction held 8 bases outside the gene matches. Germline V gene lookup returns CDR1 LGHNA and CDR2 YNFKEQ. CDR3 sequence: CASSQGSRGGVETQYF. The CDR3, as DNA: TGTGCCAGCAGCCAAGGGTCCCGGGGGGGCGTAGAGACCCAGTACTTC.

The sample holds a few counts of this clonotype. The CDR3 loop reads CASSPPRGEDTQYF. The DNA of the CDR3 is TGTGCCAGCTCACCACCCAGGGGTGAAGATACGCAGTATTTT. V usage is TRBV18 and J usage is TRBJ2-3, with D perhaps matching TRBD1 (6 bases). CDR3 length: 14 amino acids. Germline CDR1 is KGHSH and CDR2 is LQKENI. Trimming removed 0 bases from V and 5 bases from J, with 9 bases in between.

The sample holds many counts of this clonotype. The chain uses TRBV4-1 and TRBJ2-3, with D possibly being TRBD2 (5 bases). The CDR3 is made up of 18 amino acids. The V end was cut by 0 bases, the J end by 5 bases, with 21 bases between. Germline V lookup: CDR1 MGHRA, CDR2 YSYEKL. CDR3 region: CASSQEDSWEKNGDTQYF. CDR3 DNA: TGCGCCAGCAGCCAAGAGGACTCCTGGGAAAAAAACGGAGATACGCAGTATTTT.

The chain recombines TRBV7-9 with TRBJ2-3, with D possibly called TRBD1 or TRBD2 (6 bases each). Germline V gene data show CDR1 as SEHNR and CDR2 as FQNEAQ (reference sequence). The CDR3 sequence is 17 residues long. V gave up 5 bases and J gave up 3 bases, with 21 bases separating them. CDR3 sequence: CASSLVKDRGLTDTQYF. The CDR3 DNA follows: TGTGCCAGCAGCCTTGTGAAGGACCGGGGGCTTACAGATACGCAGTATTTT.

The CDR3 nucleotides read TGTGCCAGCAGTTCGGACAGGGAATTTAACAATGAGCAGTTCTTC. Translation: CASSSDREFNNEQFF. The chain carries TRBV6-2 or TRBV6-3 and TRBJ2-1, with TRBD1 matching over 8 bases. Germline CDR1 MNHEY, CDR2 SVGEGT. J lost 5 bases, V lost 4 bases, and 7 bases had no gene match. This CDR3 comprises 15 residues.

V is TRBV9 and J is TRBJ1-2, with 7 positions matching TRBD1. The trim removed 4 bases at V and 6 bases at J, leaving 6 bases unmatched. Looked up from germline, CDR1 is SGDLS and CDR2 is YYNGEE. This CDR3 contains 13 residues. The CDR3 here is CASSFTGVDGYTF. CDR3 nucleotides: TGTGCCAGCAGCTTTACAGGGGTCGATGGCTACACCTTC.